The source of this T cell receptor beta chain is a study of blood T cell repertoires in COVID-19. Turning to the study itself: Sample material is recorded as cDNA or gDNA derived from T cells, B-cell-depleted T cells, or PBMCs.

Some clones are missing from TCRdb's copy, which holds only in-frame ones; the method was immunoSEQ multiplex PCR. Here the sample spans about 300,000 clones, 85% being singletons. Everyone who took part was about 18 to 90 years old, and they came from roughly 25 US areas. Participants' reported clinical history set cohort assignment. The clonotype comes from a woman in her forties or fifties who had recovered from COVID-19. Material for sequencing was PBMCs or T cells enriched from blood (not recorded which).

CDR3 in amino acids: CASSLRGGGRNEQFF. The CDR3 nucleotides are TGTGCCAGCAGTTTAAGGGGCGGGGGGCGCAATGAGCAGTTCTTC. This chain uses TRBV27 with TRBJ2-1; 8 nucleotides agree with TRBD2. Per germline, CDR1 MNHEY and CDR2 SMNVEV (reference sequence). J gave up 6 bases and V 2 bases, and 6 bases lay outside the gene matches. The CDR3 extends over 15 amino acids.